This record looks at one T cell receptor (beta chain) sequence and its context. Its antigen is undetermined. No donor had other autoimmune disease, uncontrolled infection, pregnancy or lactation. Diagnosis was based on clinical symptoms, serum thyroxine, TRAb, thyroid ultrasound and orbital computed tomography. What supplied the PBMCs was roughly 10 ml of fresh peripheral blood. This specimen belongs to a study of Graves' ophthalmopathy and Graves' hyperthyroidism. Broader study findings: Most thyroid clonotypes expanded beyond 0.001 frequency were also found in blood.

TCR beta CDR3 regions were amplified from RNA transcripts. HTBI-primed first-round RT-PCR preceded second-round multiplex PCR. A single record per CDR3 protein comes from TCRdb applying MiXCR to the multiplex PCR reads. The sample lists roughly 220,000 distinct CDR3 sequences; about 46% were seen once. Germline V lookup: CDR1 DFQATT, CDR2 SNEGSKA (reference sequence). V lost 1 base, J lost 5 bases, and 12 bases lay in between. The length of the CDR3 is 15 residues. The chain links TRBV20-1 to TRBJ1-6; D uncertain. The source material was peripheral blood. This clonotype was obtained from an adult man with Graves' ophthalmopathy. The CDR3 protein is CSARGGIVNNSPLHF. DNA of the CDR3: TGCAGTGCTAGAGGAGGGATTGTTAATAATTCACCCCTCCACTTT.